These 3 T cell receptor beta chains were all obtained from the same sample, sequenced in a study of blood T cell repertoires in COVID-19. Here immunoSEQ multiplex PCR was the method, and the copy in TCRdb shows in-frame clones only, minus some. The table records around 260,000 clones, around 85% of them present only once. Sequences were obtained from PBMCs or T cells enriched from blood (not recorded which). These receptors came from a woman aged 25 to 45 who had recovered from COVID-19.

The chain has TRBV27 and TRBJ1-5; 7 bases match TRBD1. The CDR3 consists of 15 residues. J lost 5 bases, V lost 10 bases, and 14 bases had no gene match. CDR1 is MNHEY, CDR2 SMNVEV, per germline (reference sequence). The CDR3 reads CANQPPDRPHQPQHF. The CDR3 DNA is TGTGCCAATCAACCCCCGGACAGGCCTCATCAGCCCCAGCATTTT.

J is TRBJ2-7 and V is TRBV3-1 (or the pseudogene TRBV3-2); perhaps TRBD1 as D (5 bases). With 5 bases removed from V and 6 bases from J, the gap between germline ends came to 14 bases. The CDR3 consists of 13 residues. Germline values: CDR1 LGHDT, CDR2 YNNKEL (reference sequence). CDR3 sequence: CASSTPRVSEQYF. The CDR3 DNA reads TGTGCCAGCAGCACCCCCAGGGTTTCCGAGCAGTACTTC.

This clone has a single count. The V and J genes are TRBV19 and TRBJ1-5, with D perhaps matching TRBD1 (5 bases). Deletions cut 7 bases from V and 4 bases from J, with 14 bases between. The germline V gene has CDR1 LNHDA and CDR2 SQIVND (reference sequence). The length of the CDR3 is 14 residues. In DNA, the CDR3 is TGTGCCAGTAAAGGAGGGGCCTTAAATCAGCCCCAGCATTTT. This encodes CASKGGALNQPQHF.